These 2 T cell receptor beta chains were all obtained from the same sample, sequenced in a study of shared clonotypes between healthy human individuals. This table comes from immunoSEQ multiplex PCR, and its TCRdb copy is limited to in-frame clones, with some not included. The sample consists of millions of clones, 85% to 95% of them appearing once. The sequenced material came from naive CD4+ T cells sorted from blood. The subset: CD45RA+ positively selected. The receptors derive from a man aged 18 to 35 in good health.

CDR3 sequence reads: CALARRGTDTQYF. CDR3 coding DNA: TGTGCATTGGCACGACGGGGCACAGATACGCAGTATTTT. The rearrangement joins TRBV18 to TRBJ2-3; no reliable D call. In germline, CDR1 is KGHSH, CDR2 LQKENI. This CDR3 spans 13 amino acids.

This chain connects TRBV27 to TRBJ1-1; possibly TRBD1 for D (6 bases). Germline V gives CDR1 MNHEY, CDR2 SMNVEV (reference sequence). The V end was cut by 4 bases, the J end by 4 bases, with 10 bases between. The CDR3 has 13 residues. CDR3 in amino acids: CASSSRQVTEAFF. The CDR3 region has the DNA TGTGCCAGCAGTTCCCGACAGGTCACTGAAGCTTTCTTT.